This section outlines one TCR beta chain sequence together with its context. The antigen is undetermined. The sample is drawn from a study of CD8 T cells in Susac syndrome. General study points: The relatively small number of individuals in the TCR sequencing and HLA analysis was acknowledged by the study.

RNA totalling about 0.45 to 1 ug underwent reverse transcription with random hexamers. An immunoSEQ multiplex PCR generated amplified TCR beta CDR3 products spanning 54 Vbeta and 13 Jbeta. One entry per CDR3 protein results from TCRdb running MiXCR on the immunoSEQ multiplex PCR reads. The sample contains approximately 300,000 distinct CDR3 sequences, approximately 85% of which appear only once. Unmatched junction bases numbered 8, after V lost 6 bases and J lost 0 bases. Per germline, CDR1 KGHSH and CDR2 LQKENI. The CDR3 covers 17 residues. TCR beta from blood CD8+ and CD4+ T cells was sequenced. The chain links TRBV18 to TRBJ2-1; 10 nucleotides align to TRBD2. Sequenced: CD8+ T cells from PBMCs. This clonotype was sampled from a human donor with multiple sclerosis. The CDR3, as DNA: TGTGCCAGCTCCGAGCGAGCGGGGGGGAGCTCCTACAATGAGCAGTTCTTC. Its translation is CASSERAGGSSYNEQFF.